These 32 T cell receptor beta chains were all obtained from the same sample, sequenced in a study of technical replicates of blood from a handful of donors. Sequencing was performed with immunoSEQ multiplex PCR; in TCRdb, only in-frame clones are kept and a portion is missing. The sample carries more than 65,000 clones, around 92% recorded once. The source material was T cells isolated from PBMCs. Receptors were obtained from a human donor in good health.

The chain joins TRBV5-1 to TRBJ2-5, with 7 bases that match TRBD1. The CDR3 covers 13 residues. In germline, CDR1 is SGHRS, CDR2 YFSETQ. The V gene end was trimmed by 2 bases and the J gene end by 3 bases; junction bases not matched to a gene: 1. The CDR3 reads CASSLDREETQYF. Written as DNA, the CDR3 is TGCGCCAGCAGCTTAGACAGGGAAGAGACCCAGTACTTC.

In this sample, this clone turned up once. The chain is built from TRBV27 and TRBJ2-7; 8 bases align to TRBD2. The CDR3 sequence is 16 residues long. Germline V gene data show CDR1 as MNHEY and CDR2 as SMNVEV (reference sequence). The ends lost 5 bases at V and 3 bases at J; junction bases unmatched: 12. The CDR3 region has the DNA TGTGCCAGCAGTCTCAGTCGGGGACTAGTCAACTACGAGCAGTACTTC. Residues: CASSLSRGLVNYEQYF.

The chain carries TRBV28 and TRBJ1-2; 9 bases line up with TRBD1. V trimming: 5 bases; J trimming: 7 bases; junction bases outside the gene matches: 11. Germline assignment: CDR1 MDHEN and CDR2 SYDVKM. CDR3 size: 15 residues. The CDR3 bases are TGTGCCAGCAGTGGAATCGACAGGGGGTTGGGTGGCTACACCTTC. As protein: CASSGIDRGLGGYTF.

The rearrangement joins TRBV27 to TRBJ2-1, with a tentative D call TRBD1 (5 bases). CDR1 is MNHEY and CDR2 is SMNVEV in the germline V gene (reference sequence). V dropped 0 bases and J dropped 8 bases, with 8 bases sitting between them. This CDR3 comprises 13 residues. The CDR3 loop reads CASSLSPGHEQFF. CDR3 in DNA: TGTGCCAGCAGTTTATCTCCAGGGCATGAGCAGTTCTTC.

The chain carries TRBV2 and TRBJ2-3, with a tentative D call TRBD2 (5 bases). The CDR3 extends over 12 amino acids. CDR1 is SNHLY, CDR2 FYNNEI, per germline. V was shortened by 4 bases and J by 7 bases, with 9 bases between the two germline ends. The CDR3 here is CASSVGDYTQYF. Written as DNA, the CDR3 is TGTGCCAGCAGTGTCGGGGATTATACGCAGTATTTT.

V usage is TRBV27 and J usage is TRBJ2-3; 8 nucleotides agree with TRBD1. V lost 5 bases, J lost 3 bases, and 7 bases stayed unmatched. Germline lookup yields CDR1 MNHEY and CDR2 SMNVEV (reference sequence). This CDR3 has 15 residues. The DNA for the CDR3 is TGTGCCAGCAGTCAGACAGGGGCTCGGACAGATACGCAGTATTTT. This codes for CASSQTGARTDTQYF.

This clone was found once. The J gene is TRBJ1-3, the V gene TRBV10-3; D uncertain. Germline assignment: CDR1 ENHRY and CDR2 SYGVKD. The V gene lost 3 bases and the J gene lost 0 bases, with 9 bases spanning the gap. The CDR3 covers 15 residues. The CDR3 DNA reads as TGTGCCATCAGTGAATCGATAGACTCTGGAAACACCATATATTTT. It encodes CAISESIDSGNTIYF.

The table lists this clone with a count of one. V gene TRBV2 combines with J gene TRBJ1-1; 7 bases align to TRBD1. Trimming removed 4 bases from V and 8 bases from J; junction bases left unmatched: 4. CDR3 length equals 12 residues. Germline values: CDR1 SNHLY, CDR2 FYNNEI. The CDR3 DNA is TGTGCCAGCAGTGCGACAGGGACAGAAGCTTTCTTT. Translated, it gives CASSATGTEAFF.

V gene TRBV28 combines with J gene TRBJ1-4, with 10 positions matching TRBD1. The V gene end was trimmed by 9 bases and the J gene end by 6 bases; junction bases not matched to a gene: 7. This CDR3 is 14 amino acids long. The germline CDR1 and CDR2 sequences are MDHEN and SYDVKM. DNA of the CDR3: TGTGCCAGTAAGACAGGGGGCGAGGATGAAAAACTGTTTTTT. It is translated as CASKTGGEDEKLFF.

This chain joins TRBV15 and TRBJ2-1, with 9 nucleotides matching TRBD2. The CDR3 contains 21 residues. J lost 9 bases, V lost 7 bases, and 31 bases had no gene match. Germline-derived CDR1 and CDR2 are LNHNV and YYDKDF (reference sequence). The CDR3 DNA reads TGTGCCACCACCCTTCGGTCTGGGGACGGAAGGGCGGGAGGGCCACGCGTTGAGCAGTTCTTC. Its translation is CATTLRSGDGRAGGPRVEQFF.

The chain combines TRBV5-8 with TRBJ1-1; tentative D call: TRBD1 (5 bases). The CDR3 has 14 amino acids. V was pared by 0 bases and J by 6 bases, with 12 bases between. Germline values: CDR1 SGHTS, CDR2 YDEGEE. CDR3 in amino acids: CASSLVSRVAEAFF. CDR3 coding DNA: TGTGCCAGCAGCTTGGTTAGCAGGGTGGCTGAAGCTTTCTTT.

The chain has TRBV28 and TRBJ1-5; 7 bases align to TRBD1. With V trimmed by 6 bases and J by 6 bases, 8 bases remained unmatched. Looked up from germline, CDR1 is MDHEN and CDR2 is SYDVKM. This CDR3 comprises 14 residues. As DNA, the CDR3 is TGTGCCAGCAGCCCAGGGGGTGATACTCAGCCCCAGCATTTT. Protein: CASSPGGDTQPQHF.

The genes are TRBV6-6 and TRBJ2-1, with D possibly being TRBD1 (6 bases). V was trimmed by 6 bases and J by 4 bases, leaving 16 bases between them. Per germline, CDR1 MNHNY and CDR2 SVGAGI (reference sequence). This CDR3 contains 15 residues. This chain's CDR3 is CASRRVRGFYNEQFF. CDR3 DNA: TGTGCCAGCAGACGAGTCAGGGGCTTTTACAATGAGCAGTTCTTC.

The chain recombines TRBV18 with TRBJ1-1; D is perhaps TRBD1 (6 bases). The CDR3 spans 14 residues. With 3 bases removed from V and 7 bases from J, the gap between germline ends came to 15 bases. Germline V gene sequence: CDR1 KGHSH, CDR2 LQKENI. The CDR3 reads CASSPTGHSNEAFF. The DNA of the CDR3 is TGTGCCAGCTCACCCACGGGACATTCCAATGAAGCTTTCTTT.

The chain links TRBV5-1 to TRBJ2-3; 9 nucleotides align to TRBD2. Trimming took 7 bases from V and 3 from J; bases not matched to a gene: 9. Per germline, CDR1 SGHRS and CDR2 YFSETQ. The CDR3 extends over 15 amino acids. The CDR3 DNA sequence: TGCGCCAGCGCTGAAGCGGGAGGAGGGACAGATACGCAGTATTTT. Translation: CASAEAGGGTDTQYF.

This clone was counted once. The chain is built from TRBV7-8 and TRBJ2-6, with TRBD2 identical over 7 bases. The CDR3 spans 18 residues. Germline-derived CDR1 and CDR2 are SGHVS and FQNEAQ. With 2 bases clipped from V and 4 bases from J, the junction kept 11 bases outside the gene matches. As DNA, the CDR3 is TGTGCCAGCAGCTTATATCGTCGCGGGAGAGACGGGGCCAACGTCCTGACTTTC. As protein: CASSLYRRGRDGANVLTF.

The chain joins TRBV6-5 to TRBJ2-5, with TRBD2 identical over 8 bases. The CDR3 is 15 residues long. CDR1 and CDR2 from the germline V gene are MNHEY and SVGAGI. V lost 1 base and J lost 4; bases outside the gene matches: 5. The CDR3 loop reads CASSYFGLARETQYF. CDR3 DNA: TGTGCCAGCAGTTACTTCGGACTAGCTAGAGAGACCCAGTACTTC.

The rearrangement links TRBV7-3 to TRBJ2-1; D is ambiguous. The V gene lost 3 bases and the J gene lost 7 bases, with 19 bases spanning the gap. The CDR3 length is 16 residues. The germline V gene encodes CDR1 SGHTA and CDR2 FQGTGA. The DNA of the CDR3 is TGTGCCAGCAGCTTTATGGCTAGTCAGAGGATTAATGAGCAGTTCTTC. It yields the protein CASSFMASQRINEQFF.

V and J are TRBV29-1 and TRBJ2-3, with 12 bases aligning to TRBD2. The CDR3 length is 14 residues. The V gene end was trimmed by 6 bases and the J gene end by 4 bases; junction bases not matched to a gene: 5. Germline V gene sequence: CDR1 SQVTM, CDR2 ANQGSEA. CDR3 sequence: CSVLAGGPSDTQYF. The CDR3 DNA reads as TGCAGCGTCCTAGCGGGAGGGCCGTCAGATACGCAGTATTTT.

The chain links TRBV29-1 to TRBJ2-3; D ambiguous. V was clipped by 5 bases and J by 4 bases, with 10 bases between them. Germline-derived CDR1 and CDR2 are SQVTM and ANQGSEA. The CDR3 is made up of 12 amino acids. The CDR3 nucleotides read TGCAGCGTTCAAACACAGTCAGATACGCAGTATTTT. Amino acids: CSVQTQSDTQYF.

The chain has TRBV6-4 and TRBJ2-1; 7 nucleotides match TRBD2. The CDR3 sequence is 16 residues long. CDR1 MRHNA and CDR2 SNTAGT come from the germline V gene. J lost 4 bases, V lost 0 bases, and 6 bases had no gene match. The CDR3, as DNA: TGTGCCAGCAGTGACTCAGAAGCGGGAACGTACAATGAGCAGTTCTTC. Encoded protein: CASSDSEAGTYNEQFF.

This clone was seen a single time. The gene calls are TRBV19 and TRBJ2-3, with TRBD2 matching over 10 bases. J was trimmed by 2 bases and V by 2 bases; bases with no gene match: 7. The CDR3 totals 17 residues. Germline assignment: CDR1 LNHDA and CDR2 SQIVND (reference sequence). CDR3 protein: CASSIIKLAGYTDTQYF. CDR3 coding DNA: TGTGCCAGTAGTATAATTAAACTAGCGGGGTACACAGATACGCAGTATTTT.

This chain's CDR3 is CASGLVPTGGNTIYF. The CDR3 region has the DNA TGTGCTAGTGGTTTGGTACCGACAGGAGGAAACACCATATATTTT. The chain is built from TRBV12-5 and TRBJ1-3, with D perhaps matching TRBD1 (6 bases). V was pared by 0 bases and J by 4 bases, with 10 bases between. This CDR3 has 15 amino acids. Germline CDR1 and CDR2: LGHNT and FRNRAP.

This chain joins TRBV6-5 and TRBJ2-1; D may be TRBD2 (5 bases). This CDR3 has 13 amino acids. Germline values: CDR1 MNHEY, CDR2 SVGAGI. Trimming took off 5 bases at V and 4 bases at J, with 9 bases between the two ends. As DNA, the CDR3 is TGTGCCAGCAGTGGCTCGGGGTACAATGAGCAGTTCTTC. Amino acids: CASSGSGYNEQFF.

The sample holds one count of this clone. The CDR3 DNA reads as TGTGCCACCAGCACAGCTGGACACAGAGAGACCCAGTACTTC. Translation: CATSTAGHRETQYF. The rearrangement links TRBV15 to TRBJ2-5, with D possibly being TRBD1 (5 bases). The V gene lost 4 bases and the J gene lost 4 bases, with 13 bases spanning the gap. Germline V CDR1 and CDR2: LNHNV, YYDKDF (reference sequence). CDR3 length: 14 residues.

J is TRBJ2-5 and V is TRBV5-1; no reliable D call. This CDR3 is 11 amino acids long. Germline assignment: CDR1 SGHRS and CDR2 YFSETQ. V lost 4 bases and J 3 bases, leaving 4 bases between the germline ends. The CDR3 DNA reads as TGCGCCAGCAGCGAGGAAGAGACCCAGTACTTC. Encoded protein: CASSEEETQYF.

This chain uses TRBV19 with TRBJ2-4; TRBD2 matches at 8 bases. V lost 3 bases, J lost 3 bases, and 4 bases stayed unmatched. The CDR3 has 15 amino acids. Germline CDR1 and CDR2: LNHDA and SQIVND (reference sequence). This CDR3 reads CASSILAGNKNIQYF. The CDR3 DNA follows: TGTGCCAGTAGTATTTTAGCGGGGAACAAAAACATTCAGTACTTC. Combining the CDR3 with reference TRBV19 and TRBJ2-4 gives the whole variable domain DGGITQSPKYLFRKEGQNVTLSCEQNLNHDAMYWYRQDPGQGLRLIYYSQIVNDFQKGDIAEGYSVSREKKESFPLTVTSAQKNPTAFYLCASSILAGNKNIQYFGAGTRLSVL.

The rearrangement uses TRBV7-8 and TRBJ2-2; 12 nucleotides align to TRBD2. V shed 5 bases and J 2 bases; nucleotides not matched to a gene: 3. Germline V gives CDR1 SGHVS, CDR2 FQNEAQ. This CDR3 is 16 amino acids long. CDR3 residues: CASSSGLAGNTGELFF. As DNA, the CDR3 is TGTGCCAGCAGCAGCGGACTAGCGGGAAACACCGGGGAGCTGTTTTTT.

In DNA form, the CDR3 reads TGTGTCCGCCGGGAGTACAATGAGCAGTTCTTC. It yields the protein CVRREYNEQFF. V and J are TRBV2 and TRBJ2-1; D may be TRBD2 (6 bases). Germline CDR1 and CDR2: SNHLY and FYNNEI. This CDR3 contains 11 residues. The complete variable domain, with remaining parts taken from reference TRBV2 and TRBJ2-1, reads EPEVTQTPSHQVTQMGQEVILRCVPISNHLYFYWYRQILGQKVEFLVSFYNNEISEKSEIFDDQFSVERPDGSNFTLKIRSTKLEDSAMYFCVRREYNEQFFGPGTRLTVL.

Notes on this clone: Other DNA sequences from this sample encode an identical CDR3 as well. This chain joins TRBV7-2 and TRBJ2-7, with TRBD2 matching over 11 bases. CDR1 is SGHTA and CDR2 is FQGNSA in the germline V gene. The CDR3 spans 14 residues. J gave up 3 bases and V 5 bases, and 3 bases lay outside the gene matches. CDR3 in DNA: TGTGCCAGCAGCCCTGGACTAGCGGGCTACGAGCAGTACTTC. Amino acid sequence: CASSPGLAGYEQYF.

J is TRBJ2-1 and V is TRBV5-6; no definite D call. The germline V gene encodes CDR1 SGHDT and CDR2 YYEEEE. The length of the CDR3 is 11 residues. The germline V and J ends were trimmed by 4 bases and 9 bases, with 8 bases remaining between them. The CDR3 DNA sequence: TGTGCCAGCAGCCCAGGAAGTGAGCAGTTCTTC. Translating gives CASSPGSEQFF.

The chain combines TRBV10-3 with TRBJ2-6; D ambiguous. The V gene's germline CDR1 is ENHRY and CDR2 SYGVKD. CDR3 length equals 17 residues. V dropped 0 bases and J dropped 0 bases, with 9 bases sitting between them. CDR3 DNA: TGTGCCATCAGTGAGTCCGTTAGAAGCTCTGGGGCCAACGTCCTGACTTTC. Protein product: CAISESVRSSGANVLTF.